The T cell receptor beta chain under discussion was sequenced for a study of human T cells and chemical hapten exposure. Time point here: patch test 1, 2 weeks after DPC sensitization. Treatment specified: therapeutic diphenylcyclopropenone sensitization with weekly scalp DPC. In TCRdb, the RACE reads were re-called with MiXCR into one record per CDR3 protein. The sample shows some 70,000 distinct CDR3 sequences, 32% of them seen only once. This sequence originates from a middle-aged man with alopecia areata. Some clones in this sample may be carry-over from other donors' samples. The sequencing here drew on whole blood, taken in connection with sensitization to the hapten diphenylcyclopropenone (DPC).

DNA for the CDR3: TGTGCCAGCAGGGACCGCGTTCAGCCCCAGCATTTT. This gives the protein CASRDRVQPQHF. This chain joins TRBV6-2 or TRBV6-3 and TRBJ1-5, with D uncertain. Germline-derived CDR1 and CDR2 are MNHEY and SVGEGT. This CDR3 has 12 amino acids. V was pared by 6 bases and J by 6 bases, with 9 bases between.